Listed below are T cell receptor beta chains from one sample, sequenced in a study of CD8+CD57+ T cells in acquired aplastic anemia. In TCRdb, the reads were re-called with MiXCR into one record per CDR3 protein. The sample has 200,000 to 250,000 distinct CDR3 sequences, 34% seen once. Sequenced sample: sorted CD4+, CD8+, or CD8+CD57+ T cells (not recorded which) from PBMCs. All receptors derive from a human donor in good health, serving as a control. Both conserved end residues are part of each CDR3. A D gene is named only where the DNA matches it firmly. Clone size appears in some rows only: once, few, many, or a class for an expanded clone.

TRBV5-1	few	TRBJ2-5	TRBD2	TGCGCCAGCAGCCAGACTAGCGGGGGGATCCAAGAGACCCAGTACTTC	CASSQTSGGIQETQYF
TRBV6-1	many	TRBJ1-2	-	TGTGCCAGCAGTAGTTCCGGGACACTGACTAACTATGGCTACACCTTC	CASSSSGTLTNYGYTF
TRBV6-1	many	TRBJ1-2	TRBD1	TGTGCCAGCGGGCAGGGGGTGGGGAACTATGGCTACACCTTC	CASGQGVGNYGYTF
TRBV11-2	many	TRBJ2-3	TRBD2	TGTGCCAGCAGCTTAGTAGGACTAGCGGGCACAGATACGCAGTATTTT	CASSLVGLAGTDTQYF
TRBV11-2	many	TRBJ2-1	-	TGTGCCAGCAGCTTAAGTACACTCTACAATGAGCAGTTCTTC	CASSLSTLYNEQFF
TRBV29-1	-	TRBJ1-3	-	TGCAGCGCCGACAGCGCTTCTGGAAACACCATATATTTT	CSADSASGNTIYF
TRBV10-3	-	TRBJ1-1	TRBD1	TGTGCCACCAGTGGATCCGGGCGACAGGGTCTCAGAGCTTTCTTT	CATSGSGRQGLRAFF
TRBV11-2	-	TRBJ2-1	TRBD2	TGTGCCAGCAGCTTGTCTGGGCTAGCGGGGGATGAGCAGTTCTTC	CASSLSGLAGDEQFF
TRBV29-1	many	TRBJ2-3	-	TGCAGCGTAGAGACTGGAACTTCTACGCAGTATTTT	CSVETGTSTQYF
TRBV4-1	many	TRBJ1-5	-	TGCGCCAGCAGCCAAGTTCAAGGTCAGCCCCAGCATTTT	CASSQVQGQPQHF
TRBV7-2	many	TRBJ2-6	-	TGTGCCAGCAGCGTGCCCGCCTCTGGGGCCAACGTCCTGACTTTC	CASSVPASGANVLTF
TRBV9	many	TRBJ1-1	-	TGTGCCAGCAGCGGCGGGAGCGGGGGCACTGAAGCTTTCTTT	CASSGGSGGTEAFF
TRBV7-2	many	TRBJ1-2	-	TGTGCCAGCAGCTTTGACTCAACCTATGGCTACACCTTC	CASSFDSTYGYTF